The clone carrying this TCR beta chain was seen a single time. Its antigen is undetermined. Its ends do not fully match the called genes, so a read error is possible. The sample is drawn from a study of chemoradiotherapy in HPV16-positive cancers. Looked up from germline, CDR1 is LNHDA and CDR2 is SQIVND (reference sequence). CDR3 size: 12 residues. Sequenced by immunoSEQ multiplex PCR; TCRdb stores in-frame clones only, minus some. The data show some 12,000 clones, around 90% seen once. Findings of the study overall: In HPV16-positive patients, HPV-responsive T-cell expansion tracked better recurrence-free survival.

This sequence originates from a human donor with HPV-associated anogenital cancer. Collection took place from a patient who underwent chemoradiotherapy. The gene calls are TRBV19 and TRBJ1-2, with no clear D. The CDR3 loop reads CVSRTGNYGYTF. The CDR3 DNA reads as TGTGTCAGTCGGACCGGTAACTATGGCTACACCTTC. Using reference TRBV19 and TRBJ1-2 for the parts outside the CDR3, the full variable domain is DGGITQSPKYLFRKEGQNVTLSCEQNLNHDAMYWYRQDPGQGLRLIYYSQIVNDFQKGDIAEGYSVSREKKESFPLTVTSAQKNPTAFYLCVSRTGNYGYTFGSGTRLTVV.